This TCR beta chain appears in the sequencing data of a study of CD8 T cells in acute hepatitis C reinfection. Broader study findings: Follow-up repertoires were missing for chronically infected subjects. Differing sequencing approaches may have limited exact matches to other epitopes.

Assay: immunoSEQ multiplex PCR; the TCRdb copy retains only in-frame clones and omits some. This sample has around 34,000 clones, with approximately 87% found just once. A note on this clone: Its antigen is not identified.

Time point defined: naive CD8 control sorted from an acute-time-point sample. The specimen was naive CD8+ T cells from PBMCs. The sequence derives from a man in his thirties or forties with chronic hepatitis C.

The CDR3 sequence is CASTRSGSTADTQYF. CDR3 bases: TGTGCCAGCACCCGTAGCGGGAGTACTGCAGATACGCAGTATTTT. The rearrangement joins TRBV9 to TRBJ2-3; 9 positions match TRBD2. With 6 bases clipped from V and 4 bases from J, the junction kept 9 bases outside the gene matches. CDR1 and CDR2 (germline): SGDLS, YYNGEE. CDR3 length: 15 amino acids.